Only a few counts were recorded for the clone carrying this TCR beta chain. Its antigen is currently unknown. The treatment denotes: treatment-naive control, cytoreductive nephrectomy. The sample originates from a study of radiation and T cells in renal cell carcinoma. Germline V gives CDR1 SNHLY, CDR2 FYNNEI. The CDR3 totals 14 residues. V shed 4 bases and J 6 bases; nucleotides not matched to a gene: 5. Study-wide results and caveats: Dominant CDR3 motifs were more common in irradiated tumors than controls.

This table comes from immunoSEQ multiplex PCR, and its TCRdb copy is limited to in-frame clones, with some not included. Of around 15,000 clones in the sample, around 50% are singletons; the top ten hold under 15%. The chain is built from TRBV2 and TRBJ1-5; 8 nucleotides match TRBD1. The sequencing used tumor tissue, collected from a patient whose treatment was nephrectomy without radiotherapy. The clonotype originates from a man in his fifties with renal cell carcinoma. CDR3 sequence reads: CASSGQGYRQPQHF. In DNA, the CDR3 is TGTGCCAGCAGTGGACAGGGGTATCGTCAGCCCCAGCATTTT.